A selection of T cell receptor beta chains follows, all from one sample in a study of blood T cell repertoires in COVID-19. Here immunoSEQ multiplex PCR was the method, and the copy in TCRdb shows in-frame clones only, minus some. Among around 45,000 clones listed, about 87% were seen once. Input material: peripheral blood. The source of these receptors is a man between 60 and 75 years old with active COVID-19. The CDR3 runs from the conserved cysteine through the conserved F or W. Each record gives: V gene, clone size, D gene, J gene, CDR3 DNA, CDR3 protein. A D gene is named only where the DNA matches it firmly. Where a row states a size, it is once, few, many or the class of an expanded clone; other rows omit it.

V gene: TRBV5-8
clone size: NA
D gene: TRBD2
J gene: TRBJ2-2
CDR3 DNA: TGTGCCAGCAGCTTAGGCGGGACTAGCGGCACCGGGGAGCTGTTTTTT
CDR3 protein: CASSLGGTSGTGELFF

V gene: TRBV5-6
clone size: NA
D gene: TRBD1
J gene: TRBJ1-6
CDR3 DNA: TGTGCCAGCAGCTTGTGGGGGACAGGGGACGCTTCACCCCTCCACTTT
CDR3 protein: CASSLWGTGDASPLHF

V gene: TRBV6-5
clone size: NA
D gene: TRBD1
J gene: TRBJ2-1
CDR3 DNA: TGTGCCAGCAGTTACCAGGGACAGGGCTACAATGAGCAGTTCTTC
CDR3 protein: CASSYQGQGYNEQFF

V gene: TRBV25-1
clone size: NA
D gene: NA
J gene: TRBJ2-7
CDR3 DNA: TGTGCCAGCAATCAAGAAGAGGGGGCCTACGAGCAGTACTTC
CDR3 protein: CASNQEEGAYEQYF

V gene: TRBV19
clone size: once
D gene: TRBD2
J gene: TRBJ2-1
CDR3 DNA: TGTGCCAGTAGTCCCCAGCTAGCGGGGGGGCAGGAGCAGTTCTTC
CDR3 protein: CASSPQLAGGQEQFF

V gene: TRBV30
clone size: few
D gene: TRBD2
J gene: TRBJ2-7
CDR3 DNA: TGTGCCTGGGCTAGCGGCCCAAGCTCCTACGAGCAGTACTTC
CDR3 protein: CAWASGPSSYEQYF

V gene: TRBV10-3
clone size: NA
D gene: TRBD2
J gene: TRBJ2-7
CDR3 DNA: TGTGCCGCGGCGGGGAAGGCGGGGGTGTCCTACGAGCAGTACTTC
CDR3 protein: CAAAGKAGVSYEQYF

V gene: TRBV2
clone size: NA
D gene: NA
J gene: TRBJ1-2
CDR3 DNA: TGTGCCAGCAGTGAAGCGCTTAAGGGAGCTAACTATGGCTACACCTTC
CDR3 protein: CASSEALKGANYGYTF

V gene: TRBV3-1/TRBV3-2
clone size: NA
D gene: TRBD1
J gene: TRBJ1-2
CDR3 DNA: TGTGCCAGCAGCCAAGGTCGCAGGGGGCTTGCTAACTATGGCTACACCTTC
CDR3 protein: CASSQGRRGLANYGYTF

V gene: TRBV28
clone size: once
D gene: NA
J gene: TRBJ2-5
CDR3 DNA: TGTGCCAGCAGTTGGACAGTTCAAGAGACCCAGTACTTC
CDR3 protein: CASSWTVQETQYF

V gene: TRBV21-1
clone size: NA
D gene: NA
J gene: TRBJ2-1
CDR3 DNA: TGTGCCAGCAGCAAAGGCAGGGTGACCTACAATGAGCAGTTCTTC
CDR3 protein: CASSKGRVTYNEQFF

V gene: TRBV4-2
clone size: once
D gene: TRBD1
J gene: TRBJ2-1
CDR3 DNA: TGTGCCAGCAGCCAAGAGGGGACAGTGGGTTACCTCTCCTACAATGAGCAGTTCTTC
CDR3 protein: CASSQEGTVGYLSYNEQFF

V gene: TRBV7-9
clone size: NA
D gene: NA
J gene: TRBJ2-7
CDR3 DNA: TGTGCCAGCAGCTTAGTTACGGGGAGTAACGAGCAGTACTTC
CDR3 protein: CASSLVTGSNEQYF

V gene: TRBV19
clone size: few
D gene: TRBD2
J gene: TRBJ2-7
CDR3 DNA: TGTGCCAGTAGTTCACTAGCGGGGGGCTACGAGCAGTACTTC
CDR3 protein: CASSSLAGGYEQYF

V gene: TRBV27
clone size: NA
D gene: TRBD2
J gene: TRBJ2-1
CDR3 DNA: TGTGCCAGCAGACGGCGGGGGGGCTACGCCTACAATGAGCAGTTCTTC
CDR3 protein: CASRRRGGYAYNEQFF

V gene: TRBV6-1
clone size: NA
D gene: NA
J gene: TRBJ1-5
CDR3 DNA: TGTGCCAGCAGTGACCTCGGAGTTCAGCCCCAGCATTTT
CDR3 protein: CASSDLGVQPQHF

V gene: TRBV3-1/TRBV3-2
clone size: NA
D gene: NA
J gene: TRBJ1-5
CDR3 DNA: TGTGCCAGCAGCCCCCTCGGGGGGGGAAACAATCAGCCCCAGCATTTT
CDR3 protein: CASSPLGGGNNQPQHF

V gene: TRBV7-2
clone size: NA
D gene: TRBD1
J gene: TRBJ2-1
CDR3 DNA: TGTGCCAGCAGCTTAGCACAGGGGGCTTTAGATGAGCAGTTCTTC
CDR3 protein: CASSLAQGALDEQFF

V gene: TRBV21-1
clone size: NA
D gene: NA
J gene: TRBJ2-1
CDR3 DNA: TGTGCCAGCAGCAACCATTCCAGCTCCTACAATGAGCAGTTCTTC
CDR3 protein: CASSNHSSSYNEQFF

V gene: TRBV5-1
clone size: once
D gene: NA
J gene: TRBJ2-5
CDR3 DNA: TGCGCCAGCAGCTTGGGGGGGGATCGGAGAGAGACCCAGTACTTC
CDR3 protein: CASSLGGDRRETQYF

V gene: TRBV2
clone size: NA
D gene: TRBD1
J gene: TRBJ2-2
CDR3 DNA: TGTGCCAGCAGACACCGGGACAGGGATGGCGGGGAGCTGTTTTTT
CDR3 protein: CASRHRDRDGGELFF

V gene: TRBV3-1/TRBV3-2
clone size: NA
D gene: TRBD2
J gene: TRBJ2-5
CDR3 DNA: TGTGCCAGCAGCCACCTAGCGGGTCCCCTCCAAGAGACCCAGTACTTC
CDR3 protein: CASSHLAGPLQETQYF

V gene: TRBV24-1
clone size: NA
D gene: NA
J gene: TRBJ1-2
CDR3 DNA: TGTGCCACCAGTGATGGGCCCTATGGCTACACCTTC
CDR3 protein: CATSDGPYGYTF

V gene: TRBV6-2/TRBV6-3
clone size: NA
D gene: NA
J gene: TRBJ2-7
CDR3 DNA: TGTGCCAGCAGTATTAGGACTCAGGAGCAGTACTTC
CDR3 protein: CASSIRTQEQYF

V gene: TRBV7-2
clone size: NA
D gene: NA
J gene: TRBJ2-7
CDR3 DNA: TGTGCCAGCAGCTCAGGGTGGCACGAGCAGTACTTC
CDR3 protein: CASSSGWHEQYF

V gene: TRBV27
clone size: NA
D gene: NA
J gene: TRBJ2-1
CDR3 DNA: TGTGCCAGCAGTTTATTTGTGTTCCAGCGGAACGAGCAGTTCTTC
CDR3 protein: CASSLFVFQRNEQFF

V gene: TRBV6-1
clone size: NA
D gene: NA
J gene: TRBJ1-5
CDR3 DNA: TGTGCCAGCAGTGAGGGGCAGTATCAGCCCCAGCATTTT
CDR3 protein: CASSEGQYQPQHF

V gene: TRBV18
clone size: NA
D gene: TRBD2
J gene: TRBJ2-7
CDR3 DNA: TGTGCCAGCTCACCGAGCGCTAGCGGGAGCTACGAGCAGTACTTC
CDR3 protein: CASSPSASGSYEQYF

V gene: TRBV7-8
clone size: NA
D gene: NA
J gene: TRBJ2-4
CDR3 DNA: TGTGCCAGCAGCTTAAGTGGAGAAACAAACATTCAGTACTTC
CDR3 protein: CASSLSGETNIQYF

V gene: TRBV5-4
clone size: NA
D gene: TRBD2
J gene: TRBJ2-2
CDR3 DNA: TGTGCCAGCAGCCCGGGACTAGCGGGAGCAAACACCGGGGAGCTGTTTTTT
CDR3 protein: CASSPGLAGANTGELFF

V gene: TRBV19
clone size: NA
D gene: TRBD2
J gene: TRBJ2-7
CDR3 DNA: TGTGCCAGTAGTATTCGGACTAGTTCCTACGAGCAGTACTTC
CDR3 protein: CASSIRTSSYEQYF

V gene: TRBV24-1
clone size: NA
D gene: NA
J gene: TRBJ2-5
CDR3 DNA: TGTGCCACCAGAATAGACAGGACACAAGAGACCCAGTACTTC
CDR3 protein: CATRIDRTQETQYF

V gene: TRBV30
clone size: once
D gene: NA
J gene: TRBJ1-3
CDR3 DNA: TGTGCCTGGAGTACGGGAGGGACTGGAAACACCATATATTTT
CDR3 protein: CAWSTGGTGNTIYF

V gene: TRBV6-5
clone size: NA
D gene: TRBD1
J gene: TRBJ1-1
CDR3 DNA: TGTGCCAGCAGGAGACAGGGTATATGGACTGAAGCTTTCTTT
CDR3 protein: CASRRQGIWTEAFF

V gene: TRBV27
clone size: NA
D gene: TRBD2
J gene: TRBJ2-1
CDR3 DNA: TGTGCCAGCAGTTTGCTAGCGGGGGGGCTGGGGCATGAGCAGTTCTTC
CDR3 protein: CASSLLAGGLGHEQFF

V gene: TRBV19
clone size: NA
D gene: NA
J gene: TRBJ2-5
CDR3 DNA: TGTGCCAGTAGTATATCCCCGGCGGACCCCAGGGACTTC
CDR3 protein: CASSISPADPRDF